This TCR beta chain originates from a study of technical replicates of blood from a few donors. V was clipped by 8 bases and J by 5 bases; unmatched bases: 12. This CDR3 spans 16 amino acids. Germline CDR1 is SGHNT and CDR2 is YENEEA. The data were produced by immunoSEQ multiplex PCR, yet TCRdb's version contains in-frame clones alone and is incomplete. The sample consists of some 80,000 clones, more than 80% of them appearing once. The sample was T cells isolated from PBMCs. This TCR was sampled from a human donor in good health. The chain recombines TRBV11-3 with TRBJ2-2, with 9 bases identical to TRBD2. The CDR3 spells CASQGWLAGVTGELFF. CDR3 bases: TGTGCCAGCCAGGGTTGGTTAGCGGGGGTAACCGGGGAGCTGTTTTTT.